The clone carrying this T cell receptor (beta chain) was picked up one time. Its antigen is undetermined. These data are taken from a study of T cell responses to AZD1222 COVID-19 vaccine. The table came from immunoSEQ multiplex PCR; TCRdb's copy has only in-frame clones and leaves some out. The sample carries 100,000 or so clones, just over 90% recorded once. This CDR3 region has 13 residues. V shed 1 base and J shed 10 bases, with 11 bases lying between them. Study-level points and caveats: The donors showed a predominance of white British ancestry and of females, with possible underestimation of clonal diversity. Reports say nearly half of spike-specific TCRs go after unmutated variant regions.

This chain connects TRBV12-3 or TRBV12-4 to TRBJ2-1, with D maybe TRBD1 (6 bases). The TCR was taken from an adult in good health. Material: peripheral blood, obtained on day 0 of AZD1222 vaccination. The CDR3 here is CASSLGRGSEQFF. CDR3 nucleotide sequence: TGTGCCAGCAGTTTAGGCAGGGGCTCCGAGCAGTTCTTC.